A single sample gave rise to the 4 T cell receptor beta chains below, sequenced in a study of cytomegalovirus exposure and HLA in healthy donors. PCR involved 60 Vbeta and 13 Jbeta primers. The repertoire was sequenced with immunoSEQ multiplex PCR; TCRdb's copy has only in-frame clones and lacks some. This table holds nearly 110,000 clones, around three quarters found once. Material: PBMCs. The receptors shown here come from a woman in her 50s in good health and CMV-seropositive.

V is TRBV11-2 and J is TRBJ1-1, with TRBD1 as a possible D gene (5 bases). V was trimmed by 3 bases and J by 4 bases, leaving 9 bases between them. Germline loops: CDR1 SGHAT, CDR2 FQNNGV. This CDR3 comprises 13 residues. In DNA form, the CDR3 reads TGTGCCAGCAGCTTTAACCAGGGCACTGAAGCTTTCTTT. Translation gives CASSFNQGTEAFF.

The chain recombines TRBV28 with TRBJ1-2; TRBD1 is a possible D gene (5 bases). CDR1 is MDHEN, CDR2 SYDVKM, per germline. The V end was cut by 8 bases, the J end by 3 bases, with 10 bases between. This CDR3 is built from 12 residues. The chain's CDR3 is CASEATDYGYTF. DNA of the CDR3: TGTGCCAGCGAGGCGACAGACTATGGCTACACCTTC.

The chain employs TRBV27 and TRBJ2-7; 9 bases fit TRBD2. The germline CDR1 and CDR2 sequences are MNHEY and SMNVEV (reference sequence). V trimming: 2 bases; J trimming: 1 base; junction bases outside the gene matches: 3. The CDR3 runs to 15 residues. CDR3 DNA sequence: TGTGCCAGCAGTTTACAGGCGGGGGGGTCCTACGAGCAGTACTTC. Its translation: CASSLQAGGSYEQYF.

This sequence joins TRBV6-1 and TRBJ2-5; no reliable D call. The CDR3 consists of 15 residues. V lost 5 bases and J lost 4, with 17 bases in between. Germline V lookup: CDR1 MNHNS, CDR2 SASEGT. The CDR3 DNA follows: TGTGCCAGCAGTTTAACCGGGTCTCAAGGAGAGACCCAGTACTTC. Translating gives CASSLTGSQGETQYF.